Each of the 21 T cell receptor beta chains below was sequenced from the same sample in a study of blood T cell repertoires in COVID-19. Repertoires were generated with immunoSEQ multiplex PCR, while TCRdb's copy carries only in-frame clones and drops some. Of fewer than 200,000 clones detected, 70% to 90% appear once; the ten largest clones hold under 9.5%. The sequenced material came from peripheral blood. All receptors derive from a middle-aged man with active or convalescent COVID-19.

The rearrangement links TRBV7-2 to TRBJ2-1, with TRBD2 matching 7 bases. The CDR3 has 15 residues. Germline values: CDR1 SGHTA, CDR2 FQGNSA. V was clipped by 1 base and J by 4 bases; unmatched bases: 4. CDR3: CASSLGLGGYNEQFF. Written as DNA, the CDR3 is TGTGCCAGCAGCTTAGGGTTGGGGGGGTACAATGAGCAGTTCTTC.

The chain is built from TRBV7-2 and TRBJ2-3; 7 nucleotides agree with TRBD2. This CDR3 has 13 residues. V dropped 5 bases and J dropped 6; count of bases not matched to a gene: 5. In germline, CDR1 is SGHTA, CDR2 FQGNSA. CDR3 amino acids: CASSTGLKDTQYF. For the CDR3, the DNA is TGTGCCAGCAGCACGGGACTAAAGGATACGCAGTATTTT.

This chain uses TRBV18 with TRBJ2-3; 11 bases map to TRBD2. This CDR3 comprises 16 residues. J was trimmed by 3 bases and V by 1 base; bases with no gene match: 3. Per germline, CDR1 KGHSH and CDR2 LQKENI. CDR3 region: CASSPLAGGRTDTQYF. CDR3 nucleotide sequence: TGTGCCAGCTCACCACTAGCGGGAGGGCGTACAGATACGCAGTATTTT. Combining the CDR3 with reference TRBV18 and TRBJ2-3 gives the whole variable domain NAGVMQNPRHLVRRRGQEARLRCSPMKGHSHVYWYRQLPEEGLKFMVYLQKENIIDESGMPKERFSAEFPKEGPSILRIQQVVRGDSAAYFCASSPLAGGRTDTQYFGPGTRLTVL.

This chain uses TRBV19 with TRBJ2-4; maybe TRBD2 (5 bases). This CDR3 is 15 amino acids long. Germline V lookup: CDR1 LNHDA, CDR2 SQIVND (reference sequence). Between the trimmed V and J ends, which lost 2 bases and 9 bases, there was a span of 17 bases. Written as DNA, the CDR3 is TGTGCCAGTAGTATAATTTCCGGCTCCGGAGGCATTCAGTACTTC. Translating it yields CASSIISGSGGIQYF.

V usage is TRBV11-2 and J usage is TRBJ2-3; 12 bases match TRBD2. The CDR3 is made up of 16 amino acids. With 5 bases clipped from V and 2 bases from J, the junction kept 5 bases outside the gene matches. CDR1 and CDR2 from the germline V gene are SGHAT and FQNNGV. CDR3 loop: CASSTRLAGDTDTQYF. CDR3 DNA: TGTGCCAGCAGCACTCGACTAGCGGGGGACACAGATACGCAGTATTTT.

V usage is TRBV28 and J usage is TRBJ2-5; TRBD1 aligns across 8 bases. CDR3 length: 15 residues. V shed 4 bases, J shed 4 bases, and the junction held 8 bases outside the gene matches. Germline V gives CDR1 MDHEN, CDR2 SYDVKM. CDR3: CASSSSGQGTETQYF. CDR3 nucleotides: TGTGCCAGCAGTTCCTCCGGACAGGGAACAGAGACCCAGTACTTC.

V usage is TRBV7-2 and J usage is TRBJ2-7; 9 nucleotides match TRBD1. Germline CDR1 is SGHTA and CDR2 is FQGNSA. V trimming: 2 bases; J trimming: 6 bases; junction bases outside the gene matches: 8. The CDR3 has 15 residues. Written as DNA, the CDR3 is TGTGCCAGCAGCTTAACCGGGACAGGGAAGGGCGAGCAGTACTTC. Translated, it gives CASSLTGTGKGEQYF. Combining the CDR3 with reference TRBV7-2 and TRBJ2-7 gives the whole variable domain GAGVSQSPSNKVTEKGKDVELRCDPISGHTALYWYRQSLGQGLEFLIYFQGNSAPDKSGLPSDRFSAERTGGSVSTLTIQRTQQEDSAVYLCASSLTGTGKGEQYFGPGTRLTVT.

The V gene is TRBV6-6, the J gene TRBJ1-5; 7 nucleotides agree with TRBD1. Per the germline V gene, CDR1 is MNHNY and CDR2 is SVGAGI (reference sequence). V was clipped by 5 bases and J by 4 bases; unmatched bases: 11. The CDR3 consists of 16 residues. The CDR3 DNA reads as TGTGCCAGCAGTCTCCGGGACAGCCTCTGGAATCAGCCCCAGCATTTT. Translated, it gives CASSLRDSLWNQPQHF.

The J gene is TRBJ1-4, the V gene TRBV27; D remains unclear. The CDR3 runs 12 residues. The germline V gene encodes CDR1 MNHEY and CDR2 SMNVEV (reference sequence). V lost 4 bases, J lost 7 bases, and 7 bases lay in between. As DNA, the CDR3 is TGTGCCAGCAGTTATCGGGGTGAAAAACTGTTTTTT. This sequence encodes CASSYRGEKLFF. The complete variable domain, with remaining parts taken from reference TRBV27 and TRBJ1-4, reads EAQVTQNPRYLITVTGKKLTVTCSQNMNHEYMSWYRQDPGLGLRQIYYSMNVEVTDKGDVPEGYKVSRKEKRNFPLILESPSPNQTSLYFCASSYRGEKLFFGSGTQLSVL.

J is TRBJ1-1 and V is TRBV11-3, with TRBD1 matching 10 bases. Germline-derived CDR1 and CDR2 are SGHNT and YENEEA. V lost 5 bases, J lost 2 bases, and 5 bases stayed unmatched. The CDR3 contains 15 residues. This CDR3 is CASSAGQGENTEAFF. The CDR3 DNA reads TGTGCCAGCAGCGCCGGACAGGGGGAAAACACTGAAGCTTTCTTT.

The gene calls are TRBV2 and TRBJ2-3; 7 bases align to TRBD2. Germline V gene lookup returns CDR1 SNHLY and CDR2 FYNNEI. The CDR3 length is 13 residues. V gave up 10 bases and J gave up 3 bases; unmatched junction bases: 7. CDR3 residues: CAKQAGLTDTQYF. The DNA of the CDR3 is TGTGCCAAGCAAGCGGGACTAACAGATACGCAGTATTTT.

The count of this clone is one. Here the CDR3 reads CASRSLRSRTYSNQPQHF. The DNA for the CDR3 is TGTGCCAGCAGGTCCCTCCGGTCGAGAACTTATAGCAATCAGCCCCAGCATTTT. The chain combines TRBV28 with TRBJ1-5; unclear D gene. This CDR3 has 18 amino acids. Germline-derived CDR1 and CDR2 are MDHEN and SYDVKM. V gave up 6 bases and J gave up 0 bases, with 21 bases separating them.

This chain connects TRBV18 to TRBJ2-7, with TRBD2 as a possible D gene (6 bases). Trimming pared 4 bases from V and 1 base from J, leaving 17 bases between. CDR1 is KGHSH and CDR2 is LQKENI in the germline V gene. CDR3 length: 16 residues. DNA for the CDR3: TGTGCCAGCTCACGCCCCGGGGGAGGAACATCCTACGAGCAGTACTTC. This translates into CASSRPGGGTSYEQYF.

The rearrangement joins TRBV4-1 to TRBJ2-1; weak D call: TRBD2 (6 bases). The CDR3 has 21 amino acids. From germline, CDR1 is MGHRA and CDR2 YSYEKL. V lost 0 bases and J 0 bases, leaving 24 bases between the germline ends. The chain's CDR3 is CASSQDLWRDPWVSSYNEQFF. The CDR3 DNA follows: TGCGCCAGCAGCCAAGATCTGTGGAGGGATCCTTGGGTTAGCTCCTACAATGAGCAGTTCTTC.

V usage is TRBV14 and J usage is TRBJ1-1; no clear D gene. The V end lost 4 bases, the J end lost 0 bases, and 6 bases lay between the germline ends. The length of the CDR3 is 13 residues. Per the germline V gene, CDR1 is SGHDN and CDR2 is FVKESK. This chain's CDR3 is CASSRALNTEAFF. CDR3 bases: TGTGCCAGCAGCCGGGCCTTGAACACTGAAGCTTTCTTT.

The chain carries TRBV11-2 and TRBJ1-1, with D perhaps TRBD1 (6 bases). The V end was cut by 5 bases, the J end by 4 bases, with 8 bases between. This CDR3 region has 12 residues. CDR1 is SGHAT, CDR2 FQNNGV, per germline. The CDR3 DNA reads TGTGCCAGCAGCAACAGGGCCACTGAAGCTTTCTTT. Protein sequence: CASSNRATEAFF.

The gene calls are TRBV7-6 and TRBJ2-5, with TRBD2 matching 9 bases. The CDR3 contains 15 residues. J was trimmed by 5 bases and V by 2 bases; bases with no gene match: 6. Germline V gene lookup returns CDR1 SGHVS and CDR2 FNYEAQ. CDR3 amino acids: CASSLLLAGQETQYF. DNA for the CDR3: TGTGCCAGCAGCTTACTCCTAGCGGGGCAGGAGACCCAGTACTTC. Full variable domain (outside the CDR3, taken from reference TRBV7-6 and TRBJ2-5): GAGVSQSPRYKVTKRGQDVALRCDPISGHVSLYWYRQALGQGPEFLTYFNYEAQQDKSGLPNDRFSAERPEGSISTLTIQRTEQRDSAMYRCASSLLLAGQETQYFGPGTRLLVL.

The chain links TRBV7-9 to TRBJ2-2; D is perhaps TRBD2 (6 bases). Germline V gene sequence: CDR1 SEHNR, CDR2 FQNEAQ (reference sequence). V was shortened by 4 bases and J by 3 bases, with 9 bases between the two germline ends. The CDR3 is made up of 14 amino acids. CDR3 nucleotides: TGTGCCAGCAGCTGGGGGGACGACACCGGGGAGCTGTTTTTT. This gives the protein CASSWGDDTGELFF.

The rearrangement uses TRBV5-4 and TRBJ2-1, with no clear D. CDR1 and CDR2 from the germline V gene are SGHNT and YYREEE (reference sequence). The CDR3 runs to 16 residues. Trimming shortened V by 4 bases and J by 1 base, and 15 bases separated the two germline ends. DNA of the CDR3: TGTGCCAGCAGCGCCACCTTGACGGGTTCCTACAATGAGCAGTTCTTC. It yields the protein CASSATLTGSYNEQFF.

This rearrangement joins TRBV4-3 to TRBJ2-2; TRBD1 agrees at 8 bases. After removal of 0 bases from V and 6 bases from J, the junction contained 12 bases not matched to a gene. Germline loops: CDR1 LGHNA, CDR2 YSLEER. The CDR3 has 18 residues. The CDR3 region has the DNA TGCGCCAGCAGCCAAGATCCCCTGGACAGGGCTTTTTCCGGGGAGCTGTTTTTT. Translating gives CASSQDPLDRAFSGELFF.

The chain has TRBV27 and TRBJ2-5; TRBD1 matches at 10 bases. CDR1 and CDR2 from the germline V gene are MNHEY and SMNVEV (reference sequence). This CDR3 has 14 residues. The junction had 5 bases not matched to a gene; V was cut back by 6 bases and J by 4 bases. In DNA, the CDR3 is TGTGCCAGCAGGAAGTGGACAGGGGGAGAGACCCAGTACTTC. As protein: CASRKWTGGETQYF.